This TCR beta chain emerged from a study of T-cell reconstitution after alpha-beta-depleted transplantation in children. Unique molecular identifiers were incorporated into the prepared TCRbeta library. TCRdb fed the PCR reads into MiXCR, producing one record per CDR3 protein. The sample includes some 280,000 distinct CDR3 sequences, 9.9% of them seen just once. The CDR3 loop spans 16 amino acids. Specimen: PBMCs from the stem cell graft donor, collected from the stem cell graft. This receptor was obtained from a human donor who donated a stem cell graft to a child with SCID. The chain carries TRBV21-1 and TRBJ1-3. TRBV21-1 is listed as a pseudogene. CDR3 sequence reads: CASSKVIRKSGNTIYF. CDR3 nucleotide sequence: TGTGCCAGCAGCAAAGTGATTCGGAAGTCTGGAAACACCATATATTTT.